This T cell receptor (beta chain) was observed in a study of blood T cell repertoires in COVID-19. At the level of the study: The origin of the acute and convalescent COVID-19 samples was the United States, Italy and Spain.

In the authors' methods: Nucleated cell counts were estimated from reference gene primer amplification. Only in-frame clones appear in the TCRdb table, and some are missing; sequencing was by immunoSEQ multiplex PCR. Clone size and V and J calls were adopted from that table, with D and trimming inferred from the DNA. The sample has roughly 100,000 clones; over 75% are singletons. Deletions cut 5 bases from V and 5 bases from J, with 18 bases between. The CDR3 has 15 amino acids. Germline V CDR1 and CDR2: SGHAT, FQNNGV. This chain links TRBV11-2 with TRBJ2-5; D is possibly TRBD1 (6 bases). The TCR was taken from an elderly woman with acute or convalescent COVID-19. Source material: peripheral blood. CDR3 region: CASSRGGGRSETQYF. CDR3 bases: TGTGCCAGCAGCAGAGGGGGTGGGCGTTCGGAGACCCAGTACTTC.